The 5 T cell receptor beta chains given below trace back to one sample, sequenced in a study of Graves' ophthalmopathy and Graves' hyperthyroidism. The authors amplified TCR beta CDR3 regions, and they did so from RNA transcripts for repertoire sequencing. A first-round RT-PCR used HTBI primers, followed by a second-round multiplex PCR. MiXCR, applied by TCRdb to the multiplex PCR reads, yields one record per CDR3 protein. This sample yields about 550,000 distinct CDR3 sequences, of which 35% to 45% are seen a single time; about 4% belongs to the top ten. Sequencing was performed on peripheral blood or thyroid tissue (not recorded which). The receptors shown here come from an adult man with Graves' hyperthyroidism.

This clonotype was seen ten or more times. The chain recombines TRBV20-1 with TRBJ2-5, with D perhaps TRBD1 (5 bases). Germline V lookup: CDR1 DFQATT, CDR2 SNEGSKA (reference sequence). This CDR3 has 13 amino acids. V gave up 3 bases and J gave up 7 bases, with 15 bases separating them. This chain's CDR3 is CSARRLGVGTQYF. For the CDR3, the DNA is TGCAGTGCTAGGCGTCTAGGGGTAGGGACCCAGTACTTC.

In this sample, this clonotype turned up many times. The chain is built from TRBV20-1 and TRBJ2-2; TRBD2 is a possible D gene (5 bases). V was clipped by 0 bases and J by 4 bases, with 9 bases between them. The CDR3 sequence is 14 residues long. CDR1 is DFQATT, CDR2 SNEGSKA, per germline (reference sequence). The CDR3 region has the DNA TGCAGTGCTAGAGAACCCGCGGGCACCGGGGAGCTGTTTTTT. This encodes CSAREPAGTGELFF.

The chain joins TRBV7-2 to TRBJ2-7; 11 bases are a match to TRBD1. The J segment lost 6 bases and the V segment lost 0 bases, leaving 4 bases of the junction unmatched. This CDR3 comprises 15 residues. The germline V gene encodes CDR1 SGHTA and CDR2 FQGNSA. The CDR3 loop reads CASSLAPGQGVEQYF. The CDR3 DNA follows: TGTGCCAGCAGCTTAGCCCCGGGACAGGGGGTCGAGCAGTACTTC.

V and J are TRBV9 and TRBJ1-3; D uncertain. The CDR3 sequence is 14 residues long. The ends were cut back, 2 bases at V and 0 bases at J, with 6 bases in the middle. CDR1 and CDR2 from the germline V gene are SGDLS and YYNGEE. The CDR3 spells CASSVSVSGNTIYF. CDR3 nucleotides: TGTGCCAGCAGCGTTTCGGTCTCTGGAAACACCATATATTTT.

On this clonotype itself: This may stem from a read error, because a much larger clone lies one nucleotide away. This chain joins TRBV4-1 and TRBJ2-5; 12 positions match TRBD2. The CDR3 runs 16 residues. Germline values: CDR1 MGHRA, CDR2 YSYEKL. The CDR3 reads CASSPLAGGLRETRYF. CDR3 bases: TGCGCCAGCAGCCCCCTAGCGGGGGGGCTTAGGGAGACCCGGTACTTC.